Following are 27 T cell receptor beta chains from one sample sequenced in a study of OX40 agonist ivuxolimab in advanced cancers. Clones were sequenced by immunoSEQ multiplex PCR, and TCRdb holds only the in-frame ones, with some missing. Of 98,000 or so clones in the sample, about 91% were seen once. The source was CD4+ or CD8+ T cells sorted from blood, collected in a trial of the OX40 agonist ivuxolimab. The receptors here all came from an adult with an advanced solid tumor such as melanoma, head and neck, liver or kidney cancer.

The J gene is TRBJ2-5, the V gene TRBV2; D may correspond to TRBD1 or TRBD2 (5 bases each). Germline lookup yields CDR1 SNHLY and CDR2 FYNNEI. There are 13 residues in the CDR3. V lost 8 bases and J 0 bases, leaving 10 bases between the germline ends. The CDR3, as DNA: TGTGCCAGCGGCCGGGACCACCAAGAGACCCAGTACTTC. Protein product: CASGRDHQETQYF.

This chain connects TRBV6-6 to TRBJ1-4, with TRBD1 matching over 10 bases. Trimming removed 10 bases from V and 4 bases from J; junction bases left unmatched: 3. The CDR3 extends over 13 amino acids. CDR1 is MNHNY and CDR2 is SVGAGI in the germline V gene (reference sequence). CDR3 protein: CATRDRGNEKLFF. CDR3 coding DNA: TGTGCCACTCGGGACAGGGGTAATGAAAAACTGTTTTTT.

This chain connects TRBV28 to TRBJ1-4; the match to TRBD1 covers 8 bases. The CDR3 is 16 amino acids. The germline gives CDR1 MDHEN, CDR2 SYDVKM. Trimming removed 5 bases from V and 2 bases from J; junction bases left unmatched: 7. CDR3: CASSPRTGPTNEKLFF. The CDR3, as DNA: TGTGCCAGCAGTCCCCGGACAGGGCCCACTAATGAAAAACTGTTTTTT.

V and J are TRBV11-2 and TRBJ1-2, with D possibly matching TRBD1 (6 bases). Germline V gives CDR1 SGHAT, CDR2 FQNNGV. Trimming removed 5 bases from V and 6 bases from J, with 13 bases in between. This CDR3 is 13 amino acids long. The CDR3 sequence: CASSLGQTNGYTF. CDR3 nucleotide sequence: TGTGCCAGCAGCCTTGGACAGACTAATGGCTACACCTTC.

The chain recombines TRBV7-3 with TRBJ2-5; a weak D match, TRBD2 (5 bases). Trimming removed 2 bases from V and 5 bases from J, with 9 bases in between. This CDR3 has 13 residues. In germline, CDR1 is SGHTA, CDR2 FQGTGA. Here the CDR3 reads CASSLGQRETQYF. CDR3 sequence (DNA): TGTGCCAGCAGCTTAGGGCAGCGGGAGACCCAGTACTTC. Filled out from reference TRBV7-3 and TRBJ2-5, the complete variable domain reads GAGVSQTPSNKVTEKGKYVELRCDPISGHTALYWYRQSLGQGPEFLIYFQGTGAADDSGLPNDRFFAVRPEGSVSTLKIQRTERGDSAVYLCASSLGQRETQYFGPGTRLLVL.

The chain has TRBV7-2 and TRBJ1-5; no definite D call. The CDR3 has 13 amino acids. V was pared by 0 bases and J by 8 bases, with 8 bases between. Germline-derived CDR1 and CDR2 are SGHTA and FQGNSA. CDR3: CASSLASGEPQHF. For the CDR3, the DNA is TGTGCCAGCAGCTTAGCGTCCGGGGAGCCCCAGCATTTT. Together with reference TRBV7-2 and TRBJ1-5, the CDR3 gives the full variable domain: GAGVSQSPSNKVTEKGKDVELRCDPISGHTALYWYRQSLGQGLEFLIYFQGNSAPDKSGLPSDRFSAERTGGSVSTLTIQRTQQEDSAVYLCASSLASGEPQHFGDGTRLSIL.

This clone has just a few counts. This chain joins TRBV19 and TRBJ2-7; a weak D match, TRBD1 (6 bases). The CDR3 has 15 residues. Trimming pared 3 bases from V and 0 bases from J, leaving 12 bases between. Germline V CDR1 and CDR2: LNHDA, SQIVND (reference sequence). The chain's CDR3 is CASSITEQGSYEQYF. The CDR3 nucleotides are TGTGCCAGTAGTATCACGGAACAGGGCTCCTACGAGCAGTACTTC. The whole variable domain, remainder taken from reference TRBV19 and TRBJ2-7, is DGGITQSPKYLFRKEGQNVTLSCEQNLNHDAMYWYRQDPGQGLRLIYYSQIVNDFQKGDIAEGYSVSREKKESFPLTVTSAQKNPTAFYLCASSITEQGSYEQYFGPGTRLTVT.

The chain recombines TRBV18 with TRBJ2-7; 10 bases agree with TRBD1. Germline lookup yields CDR1 KGHSH and CDR2 LQKENI. Germline trimming cut 3 bases from V and 2 bases from J; bases unmatched to any gene: 7. This CDR3 spans 16 amino acids. In DNA, the CDR3 is TGTGCCAGCTCACCCCCCCAGGGACAGGGGACCTACGAGCAGTACTTC. Protein product: CASSPPQGQGTYEQYF. The full variable domain, rest sourced from reference TRBV18 and TRBJ2-7, is NAGVMQNPRHLVRRRGQEARLRCSPMKGHSHVYWYRQLPEEGLKFMVYLQKENIIDESGMPKERFSAEFPKEGPSILRIQQVVRGDSAAYFCASSPPQGQGTYEQYFGPGTRLTVT.

V gene TRBV11-1 combines with J gene TRBJ2-3; D unresolved. Trimming removed 3 bases at V and 10 bases at J, with 20 bases between. CDR3 length: 15 amino acids. Germline assignment: CDR1 SGHAT and CDR2 FQDESV (reference sequence). DNA for the CDR3: TGTGCCAGCAGCTTTGGAAAAGGGCCCACAAGGTCGCAGTATTTT. It codes for CASSFGKGPTRSQYF.

In this sample, this clone turned up once. The chain uses TRBV5-6 and TRBJ2-3; TRBD2 matches at 8 bases. The germline V gene encodes CDR1 SGHDT and CDR2 YYEEEE. V shed 4 bases, J shed 4 bases, and the junction held 8 bases outside the gene matches. The CDR3 spans 15 residues. Here the CDR3 DNA reads TGTGCCAGCAGCACCGGGACTAGGAGCGCAGATACGCAGTATTTT. Translated: CASSTGTRSADTQYF.

This clone is a singleton in its sample. The chain employs TRBV4-1 and TRBJ2-1; D is possibly TRBD1 (6 bases). This CDR3 is 16 amino acids long. V lost 0 bases, J lost 3 bases, and 12 bases lay in between. In germline, CDR1 is MGHRA, CDR2 YSYEKL. The CDR3 loop reads CASSQDRQGHYNEQFF. The CDR3 DNA reads TGCGCCAGCAGCCAAGATAGGCAGGGGCACTACAATGAGCAGTTCTTC.

The rearrangement joins TRBV5-4 to TRBJ2-1, with TRBD2 as a possible D gene (6 bases). The ends were cut back, 2 bases at V and 3 bases at J, with 12 bases in the middle. There are 15 residues in the CDR3. Germline CDR1 SGHNT, CDR2 YYREEE (reference sequence). The CDR3 DNA is TGTGCCAGCAGCTTTTCCGGGGGAAACTACAATGAGCAGTTCTTC. This codes for CASSFSGGNYNEQFF.

V gene TRBV6-5 combines with J gene TRBJ2-5; D possibly corresponds to TRBD1 (5 bases). The germline CDR1 and CDR2 sequences are MNHEY and SVGAGI. This CDR3 region has 11 residues. The V and J ends lost 5 bases and 4 bases respectively, with 5 bases between them. The CDR3 region is CASSQGETQYF. The CDR3 bases are TGTGCCAGCAGTCAGGGAGAGACCCAGTACTTC.

The rearrangement links TRBV9 to TRBJ2-4; D not certain. This CDR3 spans 15 amino acids. Trimming removed 2 bases from V and 3 bases from J, with 12 bases in between. CDR1 is SGDLS, CDR2 YYNGEE, per germline. CDR3 sequence (DNA): TGTGCCAGCAGCGTTAGCTACAGCGACAAAAACATTCAGTACTTC. Amino acid sequence: CASSVSYSDKNIQYF.

The chain has TRBV28 and TRBJ2-7, with D perhaps matching TRBD2 (6 bases). V shed 2 bases and J shed 6 bases, with 17 bases lying between them. This CDR3 has 15 amino acids. Germline V gene lookup returns CDR1 MDHEN and CDR2 SYDVKM. The CDR3 loop is CASSLIGGNRGEQYF. In nucleotides, the CDR3 is TGTGCCAGCAGTTTAATTGGCGGGAATCGCGGCGAGCAGTACTTC.

The chain has TRBV7-2 and TRBJ2-5, with TRBD1 matching over 9 bases. The V gene end was trimmed by 5 bases and the J gene end by 4 bases; junction bases not matched to a gene: 8. The CDR3 loop spans 15 amino acids. CDR1 and CDR2 (germline): SGHTA, FQGNSA. The CDR3 loop reads CASSQMGQGGETQYF. The CDR3 bases are TGTGCCAGCAGCCAGATGGGACAGGGTGGAGAGACCCAGTACTTC.

The chain couples TRBV10-3 to TRBJ2-7; the match to TRBD1 covers 7 bases. This CDR3 is built from 14 residues. V gave up 7 bases and J gave up 0 bases; unmatched junction bases: 6. The germline V gene encodes CDR1 ENHRY and CDR2 SYGVKD. The CDR3 region is CAIKGQPSSYEQYF. The CDR3 DNA sequence: TGTGCCATCAAGGGACAGCCGAGCTCCTACGAGCAGTACTTC.

This clone showed up just once. The chain uses TRBV4-2 and TRBJ2-1; TRBD2 matches at 11 bases. The CDR3 extends over 16 amino acids. V trimming: 4 bases; J trimming: 5 bases; junction bases outside the gene matches: 7. Germline V gene sequence: CDR1 LGHNA, CDR2 YNFKEQ. This CDR3 reads CASSPPGLAGNNEQFF. In nucleotides, the CDR3 is TGTGCCAGCAGCCCGCCCGGACTAGCGGGCAACAATGAGCAGTTCTTC.

The V call is TRBV10-3, the J call TRBJ1-1, with unresolved D. This CDR3 is built from 13 residues. Looked up from germline, CDR1 is ENHRY and CDR2 is SYGVKD. V lost 5 bases and J 4 bases, leaving 11 bases between the germline ends. The CDR3 nucleotides are TGTGCCATCAGTCCAGACGCAGGCACTGAAGCTTTCTTT. Translated: CAISPDAGTEAFF.

This chain joins TRBV19 and TRBJ1-2; tentative D call: TRBD1 (6 bases). The CDR3 has 14 residues. V dropped 6 bases and J dropped 4 bases, with 15 bases sitting between them. Per germline, CDR1 LNHDA and CDR2 SQIVND (reference sequence). CDR3 coding DNA: TGTGCCAGTAGACCCCCGGACAGACCCTATGGCTACACCTTC. This gives the protein CASRPPDRPYGYTF.

The rearrangement links TRBV15 to TRBJ2-5; TRBD1 is a possible D gene (6 bases). CDR3 size: 16 residues. V was pared by 0 bases and J by 0 bases, with 11 bases between. CDR1 and CDR2 from the germline V gene are LNHNV and YYDKDF (reference sequence). The CDR3 DNA reads TGTGCCACCAGCAGAGAGGGGACATCCAACCAAGAGACCCAGTACTTC. Translating gives CATSREGTSNQETQYF.

This clone was recorded only once. This chain connects TRBV20-1 to TRBJ2-7; 9 positions match TRBD1. V trimming: 6 bases; J trimming: 5 bases; junction bases outside the gene matches: 2. This CDR3 contains 11 residues. Germline V gene lookup returns CDR1 DFQATT and CDR2 SNEGSKA (reference sequence). The CDR3 protein is CSAGQGNEQYF. CDR3 bases: TGCAGTGCCGGACAGGGGAACGAGCAGTACTTC.

The rearrangement uses TRBV13 and TRBJ1-4, with unresolved D. The CDR3 sequence is 11 residues long. Germline V gives CDR1 PRHDT, CDR2 FYEKMQ (reference sequence). With 6 bases removed from V and 7 bases from J, the gap between germline ends came to 6 bases. CDR3 loop: CASRGGEKLFF. The CDR3 DNA sequence: TGTGCCAGCAGGGGAGGTGAAAAACTGTTTTTT.

The V and J genes are TRBV7-2 and TRBJ2-4, with a tentative D call TRBD2 (5 bases). Germline V CDR1 and CDR2: SGHTA, FQGNSA. V was shortened by 2 bases and J by 0 bases, with 14 bases between the two germline ends. The CDR3 consists of 17 residues. The DNA for the CDR3 is TGTGCCAGCAGCTTATCTTGGGCAGCGGTAGCCAAAAACATTCAGTACTTC. It is translated as CASSLSWAAVAKNIQYF.

The chain couples TRBV27 to TRBJ1-4, with a possible D match to TRBD1 (5 bases). The germline V gene has CDR1 MNHEY and CDR2 SMNVEV (reference sequence). The length of the CDR3 is 13 residues. Deletions cut 6 bases from V and 8 bases from J, with 13 bases between. CDR3 sequence (DNA): TGTGCCAGCAGCCGACAGATCCGGGAAAAACTGTTTTTT. It yields the protein CASSRQIREKLFF.

The V call is TRBV6-5, the J call TRBJ1-2; D is perhaps TRBD1 (5 bases). Germline V gene data show CDR1 as MNHEY and CDR2 as SVGAGI. This CDR3 is 13 amino acids long. V lost 3 bases, J lost 8 bases, and 13 bases lay in between. CDR3 sequence (DNA): TGTGCCAGCAGTTATGTAGGGGCTCAGGGCTACACCTTC. The encoded protein is CASSYVGAQGYTF.

This sequence joins TRBV28 and TRBJ2-5; a weak D match, TRBD2 (6 bases). From germline, CDR1 is MDHEN and CDR2 SYDVKM. The CDR3 is 17 residues long. Trimming stripped 3 bases from V and 2 bases from J, with 19 bases between. This CDR3 reads CASSFSIGSAIQETQYF. DNA of the CDR3: TGTGCCAGCAGTTTTTCGATCGGGAGCGCCATACAAGAGACCCAGTACTTC. Together with reference TRBV28 and TRBJ2-5, the CDR3 gives the full variable domain: DVKVTQSSRYLVKRTGEKVFLECVQDMDHENMFWYRQDPGLGLRLIYFSYDVKMKEKGDIPEGYSVSREKKERFSLILESASTNQTSMYLCASSFSIGSAIQETQYFGPGTRLLVL.